One sample yielded the 32 T cell receptor beta chains listed below, sequenced in a study of PD-L1 blockade in urothelial cancer. Libraries were prepared by immunoSEQ multiplex PCR; TCRdb keeps only in-frame clonotypes and omits some of them. The sample lists tens of thousands of clones, approximately 80% occurring once. As for time point: pretreatment peripheral blood. The sequencing here drew on PBMCs, taken around atezolizumab (anti-PD-L1) treatment. These receptors were obtained from a man between 65 and 80 years old with urothelial cancer.

The chain couples TRBV15 to TRBJ1-5, with a possible D match to TRBD1 (5 bases). Between the trimmed V and J ends, which lost 0 bases and 1 base, there was a span of 19 bases. The CDR3 is 19 residues long. CDR1 LNHNV and CDR2 YYDKDF come from the germline V gene (reference sequence). For the CDR3, the DNA is TGTGCCACCAGCAGAGATAGGAGAAACAGGATAATAAGCAATCAGCCCCAGCATTTT. It encodes CATSRDRRNRIISNQPQHF.

V and J are TRBV30 and TRBJ2-1; D is unresolved. Trimming cost V 0 bases and J 2 bases, with 8 bases left between them. Germline V gene data show CDR1 as GTSNPN and CDR2 as SVGIG (reference sequence). CDR3 length equals 14 residues. In DNA form, the CDR3 reads TGTGCCTGGAGTGTCTCAGCGCCCTACAATGAGCAGTTCTTC. This encodes CAWSVSAPYNEQFF.

This clone was seen only a few times. The chain carries TRBV5-6 and TRBJ2-1; no reliable D call. Germline CDR1 SGHDT, CDR2 YYEEEE. The V gene lost 3 bases and the J gene lost 6 bases, with 7 bases spanning the gap. This CDR3 is 12 amino acids long. The CDR3 bases are TGTGCCAGCAGCTACAGTGGCAATGAGCAGTTCTTC. Translation: CASSYSGNEQFF.

The chain employs TRBV21-1 and TRBJ2-2; the table names TRBD2, a call not compared with the DNA. TRBV21-1 is labeled a pseudogene. The CDR3 contains 16 residues. In nucleotides, the CDR3 is TGTGCCAGCGGGGGACGGGTGACTAGATGCACCGGGGAGCTGTTTTTT. Its protein product is CASGGRVTRCTGELFF.

The rearrangement joins TRBV14 to TRBJ2-1; D is possibly TRBD2 (6 bases). Trimming pared 2 bases from V and 14 bases from J, leaving 16 bases between. The V gene's germline CDR1 is SGHDN and CDR2 FVKESK. CDR3 length equals 13 residues. The CDR3 sequence is CASSQSQWTGEFF. CDR3 sequence (DNA): TGTGCCAGCAGCCAAAGTCAGTGGACGGGGGAGTTCTTC. Combining the CDR3 with reference TRBV14 and TRBJ2-1 gives the whole variable domain EAGVTQFPSHSVIEKGQTVTLRCDPISGHDNLYWYRRVMGKEIKFLLHFVKESKQDESGMPNNRFLAERTGGTYSTLKVQPAELEDSGVYFCASSQSQWTGEFFGPGTRLTVL.

The chain couples TRBV11-3 to TRBJ1-2, with D possibly matching TRBD1 (5 bases). Germline V lookup: CDR1 SGHNT, CDR2 YENEEA. This CDR3 is 12 amino acids long. V lost 3 bases to trimming and J lost 4 bases, with 6 bases between them. The CDR3 DNA follows: TGTGCCAGCAGCTTTGACAGCTATGGCTACACCTTC. Its translation is CASSFDSYGYTF.

DNA of the CDR3: TGTGCCAGCAGCGGCGTCGGGGATGTTGGAGAGACCCAGTACTTC. Protein sequence: CASSGVGDVGETQYF. The chain is built from TRBV11-2 and TRBJ2-5; D is perhaps TRBD2 (5 bases). Germline CDR1 SGHAT, CDR2 FQNNGV. V lost 5 bases to trimming and J lost 4 bases, with 17 bases between them. CDR3 length: 15 residues.

The chain uses TRBV7-9 and TRBJ2-5, with 11 bases matching TRBD2. The CDR3 contains 16 residues. Germline-derived CDR1 and CDR2 are SEHNR and FQNEAQ (reference sequence). With V trimmed by 3 bases and J by 1 base, 4 bases remained unmatched. CDR3 sequence: CASSFPSGRIQETQYF. In DNA form, the CDR3 reads TGTGCCAGCAGCTTTCCTAGCGGGAGGATCCAAGAGACCCAGTACTTC.

This chain connects TRBV7-7 to TRBJ2-1, with TRBD2 identical over 13 bases. Per germline, CDR1 SSHAT and CDR2 FNYEAQ (reference sequence). J gave up 8 bases and V 5 bases, and 9 bases lay outside the gene matches. The CDR3 consists of 16 residues. CDR3 in amino acids: CASSRGLAGVTDEQFF. The CDR3 region has the DNA TGTGCCAGCAGCCGTGGACTAGCGGGAGTCACGGATGAGCAGTTCTTC.

The V call is TRBV14, the J call TRBJ2-2, with a possible D match to TRBD1 (5 bases). Trimming pared 1 base from V and 6 bases from J, leaving 12 bases between. Germline V gives CDR1 SGHDN, CDR2 FVKESK. This CDR3 has 15 residues. The CDR3 DNA sequence: TGTGCCAGCAGCCAAGCAGGCTGGGGCCCCGGGGAGCTGTTTTTT. This translates into CASSQAGWGPGELFF.

The chain links TRBV11-1 to TRBJ1-1, with 7 bases matching TRBD1. The CDR3 contains 15 residues. Germline assignment: CDR1 SGHAT and CDR2 FQDESV (reference sequence). V gave up 5 bases and J gave up 4 bases; unmatched junction bases: 10. CDR3 nucleotides: TGTGCCAGCAGCCTAGGGGACAGCAGGGTCACTGAAGCTTTCTTT. Its translation: CASSLGDSRVTEAFF.

The count of this clone is one. The genes are TRBV5-1 and TRBJ2-1, with unresolved D. With 0 bases removed from V and 0 bases from J, the gap between germline ends came to 7 bases. The CDR3 runs 15 residues. Germline assignment: CDR1 SGHRS and CDR2 YFSETQ. The CDR3 region has the DNA TGCGCCAGCAGCTTGGTGGCAAGCTCCTACAATGAGCAGTTCTTC. Translated: CASSLVASSYNEQFF.

V usage is TRBV5-4 and J usage is TRBJ2-7, with TRBD2 identical over 13 bases. Trimming at V came to 4 bases and at J to 5 bases, leaving 9 bases not matched to a gene. This CDR3 is built from 16 residues. Germline V gene lookup returns CDR1 SGHNT and CDR2 YYREEE (reference sequence). CDR3 sequence reads: CASSAATSGRSHEQYF. The DNA of the CDR3 is TGTGCCAGCAGCGCGGCGACTAGCGGGAGGAGCCACGAGCAGTACTTC.

This chain uses TRBV18 with TRBJ1-1, with TRBD1 matching 8 bases. The CDR3 runs to 14 residues. The J segment lost 4 bases and the V segment lost 5 bases, leaving 6 bases of the junction unmatched. The V gene's germline CDR1 is KGHSH and CDR2 LQKENI. This chain's CDR3 is CASSAGGAGTEAFF. The CDR3 coding sequence is TGTGCCAGCTCAGCAGGGGGCGCGGGCACTGAAGCTTTCTTT.

V gene TRBV6-5 combines with J gene TRBJ2-7; tentative D call: TRBD1 (5 bases). The CDR3 consists of 13 residues. V lost 8 bases and J lost 6, with 17 bases in between. CDR1 MNHEY and CDR2 SVGAGI come from the germline V gene. The CDR3 loop reads CASGLQGAGEQYF. CDR3 nucleotide sequence: TGTGCCAGCGGTTTGCAGGGTGCCGGCGAGCAGTACTTC.

This clone came up once. The gene calls are TRBV9 and TRBJ1-3; D uncertain. Germline CDR1 and CDR2: SGDLS and YYNGEE. The CDR3 is 16 amino acids. Trimming took 4 bases from V and 0 from J, leaving 14 bases between them. The CDR3 coding sequence is TGTGCCAGCAGCATTTCGCAAGACTCCTCTGGAAACACCATATATTTT. Encoded protein: CASSISQDSSGNTIYF. The full variable domain, its missing parts supplied by reference TRBV9 and TRBJ1-3, is DSGVTQTPKHLITATGQRVTLRCSPRSGDLSVYWYQQSLDQGLQFLIQYYNGEERAKGNILERFSAQQFPDLHSELNLSSLELGDSALYFCASSISQDSSGNTIYFGEGSWLTVV.

The chain employs TRBV7-9 and TRBJ1-1; 7 bases line up with TRBD1. The CDR3 extends over 13 amino acids. Trimming cost V 3 bases and J 3 bases; bases outside gene matches: 1. Looked up from germline, CDR1 is SEHNR and CDR2 is FQNEAQ (reference sequence). The CDR3 protein is CASSFGTDTEAFF. In DNA, the CDR3 is TGTGCCAGCAGCTTCGGGACAGACACTGAAGCTTTCTTT.

The V gene is TRBV6-5, the J gene TRBJ1-1, with TRBD1 as a possible D gene (6 bases). Germline V gives CDR1 MNHEY, CDR2 SVGAGI. The ends were cut back, 3 bases at V and 7 bases at J, with 21 bases in the middle. This CDR3 has 16 residues. The CDR3 reads CASSYSSGGPNLEAFF. The CDR3 DNA reads TGTGCCAGCAGTTATTCTTCCGGGGGGCCAAACCTTGAAGCTTTCTTT.

J is TRBJ1-1 and V is TRBV19; D is unclear. The germline V gene encodes CDR1 LNHDA and CDR2 SQIVND (reference sequence). The CDR3 extends over 14 amino acids. Trimming removed 7 bases at V and 4 bases at J, with 16 bases between. The CDR3 DNA reads TGTGCCAGTAAACAGACTCGGGCGGGCACTGAAGCTTTCTTT. Translation gives CASKQTRAGTEAFF.

As to this clone: Compared with germline, one end of the junction differs, possibly owing to a read error. This chain joins TRBV12-5 and TRBJ1-5; unclear D gene. CDR3 size: 14 residues. Germline lookup yields CDR1 LGHNT and CDR2 FRNRAP. The CDR3 DNA follows: TGTGCTAGTGGTTTGCCATATAGCAATCAACCCCAGCATTTT. Translating it yields CASGLPYSNQPQHF.

The V and J genes are TRBV9 and TRBJ1-4; perhaps TRBD1 as D (6 bases). Germline lookup yields CDR1 SGDLS and CDR2 YYNGEE. Trimming took 2 bases from V and 5 from J, leaving 13 bases between them. The CDR3 sequence is 15 residues long. The CDR3 reads CASSVFGGGNEKLFF. The CDR3 DNA follows: TGTGCCAGCAGCGTCTTCGGGGGGGGCAATGAAAAACTGTTTTTT. Looking up the rest from reference TRBV9 and TRBJ1-4 gives the full variable domain: DSGVTQTPKHLITATGQRVTLRCSPRSGDLSVYWYQQSLDQGLQFLIQYYNGEERAKGNILERFSAQQFPDLHSELNLSSLELGDSALYFCASSVFGGGNEKLFFGSGTQLSVL.

This clone appeared a few times. The rearrangement links TRBV5-4 to TRBJ1-3; D uncertain. Trimming removed 4 bases from V and 4 bases from J, with 6 bases in between. Germline V gene data show CDR1 as SGHNT and CDR2 as YYREEE (reference sequence). The CDR3 contains 12 residues. The CDR3 bases are TGTGCCAGCAGCGTAACAGGAAACACCATATATTTT. It yields the protein CASSVTGNTIYF. The full variable domain, in which reference TRBV5-4 and TRBJ1-3 provide the parts outside the CDR3, is ETGVTQSPTHLIKTRGQQVTLRCSSQSGHNTVSWYQQALGQGPQFIFQYYREEENGRGNFPPRFSGLQFPNYSSELNVNALELDDSALYLCASSVTGNTIYFGEGSWLTVV.

The gene calls are TRBV2 and TRBJ2-3, with D maybe TRBD2 (5 bases). The germline CDR1 and CDR2 sequences are SNHLY and FYNNEI. Trimming cost V 7 bases and J 2 bases, with 16 bases left between them. The CDR3 totals 15 residues. The CDR3 nucleotides are TGTGCCAGCACCCCGGGGATCAGGAACACAGATACGCAGTATTTT. The encoded protein is CASTPGIRNTDTQYF.

This clone was picked up many times. The rearrangement uses TRBV28 and TRBJ2-1; weak D call: TRBD2 (6 bases). This CDR3 region has 16 residues. V gave up 6 bases and J gave up 5 bases, with 20 bases separating them. Germline V gene lookup returns CDR1 MDHEN and CDR2 SYDVKM. The chain's CDR3 is CASSPWVAGINNEQFF. The CDR3 bases are TGTGCCAGCAGCCCGTGGGTGGCGGGGATAAACAATGAGCAGTTCTTC.

The gene calls are TRBV2 and TRBJ1-3; TRBD1 matches 10 bases. Per germline, CDR1 SNHLY and CDR2 FYNNEI. The V and J ends lost 7 bases and 3 bases, in that order; junction bases with no gene match: 6. CDR3 length: 15 amino acids. CDR3 loop: CASTKTGGVGNTIYF. CDR3 DNA sequence: TGTGCCAGCACTAAGACAGGGGGCGTTGGAAACACCATATATTTT.

The chain is built from TRBV30 and TRBJ2-7, with D possibly TRBD1 on 6 matching bases. Germline CDR1 and CDR2: GTSNPN and SVGIG (reference sequence). The V gene lost 1 base and the J gene lost 6 bases, with 13 bases spanning the gap. The CDR3 sequence is 13 residues long. As DNA, the CDR3 is TGTGCCTGGAGTGATCTGGGGGCTGGCGAGCAGTACTTC. Protein: CAWSDLGAGEQYF. Full variable domain (rest looked up from reference TRBV30 and TRBJ2-7): SQTIHQWPATLVQPVGSPLSLECTVEGTSNPNLYWYRQAAGRGLQLLFYSVGIGQISSEVPQNLSASRPQDRQFILSSKKLLLSDSGFYLCAWSDLGAGEQYFGPGTRLTVT.

The CDR3 DNA sequence: TGTGCCATCAGTGAGACACAGCTTAACACTGAAGCTTTCTTT. This translates into CAISETQLNTEAFF. V usage is TRBV10-3 and J usage is TRBJ1-1; D call uncertain. This CDR3 region has 14 residues. V was pared by 2 bases and J by 2 bases, with 9 bases between. Germline-derived CDR1 and CDR2 are ENHRY and SYGVKD.

The chain recombines TRBV9 with TRBJ1-1; the match to TRBD1 covers 10 bases. J lost 1 base, V lost 4 bases, and 10 bases had no gene match. The CDR3 runs 17 residues. The germline CDR1 and CDR2 sequences are SGDLS and YYNGEE. The CDR3 reads CASSPQPGTGENTEAFF. The CDR3 coding sequence is TGTGCCAGCAGCCCTCAACCCGGGACAGGGGAGAACACTGAAGCTTTCTTT.

This clone was recorded once. The V gene is TRBV7-9, the J gene TRBJ2-5; tentative D call: TRBD2 (6 bases). Trimming removed 6 bases from V and 5 bases from J, with 16 bases in between. Germline V gene data show CDR1 as SEHNR and CDR2 as FQNEAQ (reference sequence). The CDR3 runs 14 residues. The CDR3 sequence is CASRPGGAVETQYF. The CDR3 bases are TGTGCCAGCAGACCCGGCGGGGCGGTGGAGACCCAGTACTTC. Full variable domain (rest looked up from reference TRBV7-9 and TRBJ2-5): DTGVSQNPRHKITKRGQNVTFRCDPISEHNRLYWYRQTLGQGPEFLTYFQNEAQLEKSRLLSDRFSAERPKGSFSTLEIQRTEQGDSAMYLCASRPGGAVETQYFGPGTRLLVL.

This clone was detected only once. J is TRBJ2-7 and V is TRBV6-1; unclear D gene. The CDR3 is 15 residues long. The V gene lost 1 base and the J gene lost 0 bases, with 10 bases spanning the gap. CDR1 and CDR2 (germline): MNHNS, SASEGT. CDR3 sequence reads: CASSEVAVYSYEQYF. CDR3 coding DNA: TGTGCCAGCAGTGAAGTGGCGGTATACTCCTACGAGCAGTACTTC.

The rearrangement links TRBV28 to TRBJ1-3; D remains unclear. The CDR3 sequence is 19 residues long. Germline-derived CDR1 and CDR2 are MDHEN and SYDVKM. The V gene lost 3 bases and the J gene lost 0 bases, with 21 bases spanning the gap. The CDR3 protein is CASSFQARRPSSSGNTIYF. CDR3 nucleotides: TGTGCCAGCAGTTTTCAGGCCCGTCGTCCATCAAGCTCTGGAAACACCATATATTTT.

The V call is TRBV10-1, the J call TRBJ1-2, with 9 bases aligning to TRBD1. From germline, CDR1 is WNHNN and CDR2 SYGVQD (reference sequence). Trimming removed 5 bases from V and 6 bases from J; junction bases left unmatched: 4. CDR3 length equals 13 residues. CDR3 nucleotides: TGCGCCAGCAGTACCGGGACAGGGCATGGCTACACCTTC. It codes for CASSTGTGHGYTF.